These T cell receptor beta chains were read from a single sample in a study of OX40 agonist ivuxolimab in advanced cancers. TCRdb's table, derived via immunoSEQ multiplex PCR, lists solely in-frame clones and lacks some. The data show 90,000 or so clones, with roughly 89% seen just once and roughly 0.33% held by the top ten. The source material was CD4+ or CD8+ T cells sorted from blood, sampled in a trial of the OX40 agonist ivuxolimab. These receptors were collected from an adult with an advanced solid tumor such as melanoma, head and neck, liver or kidney cancer. The CDR3 runs from the conserved cysteine through the conserved F or W. Each record gives: clone size, V gene, J gene, D gene, CDR3 length, CDR3 DNA, CDR3 protein. D genes are given only for firm matches. The size field is filled for only some rows; it gives once, few, many or a size class.

clone size: NA
V gene: TRBV4-2
J gene: TRBJ2-5
D gene: TRBD2
CDR3 length: 15
CDR3 DNA: TGTGCCAGCAGCCAAGAAACTAGCGGTCAAGAGACCCAGTACTTC
CDR3 protein: CASSQETSGQETQYF

clone size: once
V gene: TRBV19
J gene: TRBJ2-5
D gene: NA
CDR3 length: 16
CDR3 DNA: TGTGCCAGTAGTACCCACCGGGCCAGCATCCAGGAGACCCAGTACTTC
CDR3 protein: CASSTHRASIQETQYF

clone size: NA
V gene: TRBV4-3
J gene: TRBJ1-5
D gene: NA
CDR3 length: 15
CDR3 DNA: TGCGCCAGCAGCCAAGACCCCATGTCGTTTCAGCCCCAGCATTTT
CDR3 protein: CASSQDPMSFQPQHF

clone size: NA
V gene: TRBV5-8
J gene: TRBJ1-3
D gene: TRBD1
CDR3 length: 15
CDR3 DNA: TGTGCCAGCAGCCCGGACAGGGGTACTGGAAACACCATATATTTT
CDR3 protein: CASSPDRGTGNTIYF

clone size: NA
V gene: TRBV7-2
J gene: TRBJ2-1
D gene: NA
CDR3 length: 13
CDR3 DNA: TGTGCCAGCAGCTTGTGGACCAACAATGAGCAGTTCTTC
CDR3 protein: CASSLWTNNEQFF

clone size: NA
V gene: TRBV5-6
J gene: TRBJ1-2
D gene: TRBD1
CDR3 length: 14
CDR3 DNA: TGTGCCAGCAGCTTAGGAGGACAGGGGACTGGCTACACCTTC
CDR3 protein: CASSLGGQGTGYTF

clone size: NA
V gene: TRBV2
J gene: TRBJ2-7
D gene: NA
CDR3 length: 13
CDR3 DNA: TGTGCCAGCAGGATGGACAGTTCCTACGAGCAGTACTTC
CDR3 protein: CASRMDSSYEQYF

clone size: NA
V gene: TRBV7-3
J gene: TRBJ1-3
D gene: NA
CDR3 length: 15
CDR3 DNA: TGTGCCAGCAGCTTAAGTGGACTGGAAGGAAACACCATATATTTT
CDR3 protein: CASSLSGLEGNTIYF

clone size: NA
V gene: TRBV28
J gene: TRBJ2-7
D gene: NA
CDR3 length: 14
CDR3 DNA: TGTGCCAGCAGTTCCGGGGGTCATATGGTCGAGCAGTACTTC
CDR3 protein: CASSSGGHMVEQYF

clone size: NA
V gene: TRBV5-1
J gene: TRBJ2-1
D gene: NA
CDR3 length: 14
CDR3 DNA: TGCGCCAGCAAAGGGGCACCCCTTGACAATGAGCAGTTCTTC
CDR3 protein: CASKGAPLDNEQFF

clone size: NA
V gene: TRBV11-1
J gene: TRBJ2-2
D gene: NA
CDR3 length: 13
CDR3 DNA: TGTGCCAGCACCCATAGGGGCACCGGGGAGCTGTTTTTT
CDR3 protein: CASTHRGTGELFF

clone size: NA
V gene: TRBV27
J gene: TRBJ1-1
D gene: NA
CDR3 length: 16
CDR3 DNA: TGTGCCAGCGGTGTTAGGGAGGGGCAGGGGAACACTGAAGCTTTCTTT
CDR3 protein: CASGVREGQGNTEAFF

clone size: NA
V gene: TRBV15
J gene: TRBJ1-4
D gene: NA
CDR3 length: 19
CDR3 DNA: TGTGCCACCAGCTCCCCACCCTTGAGCACCGGGACAACTAATGAAAAACTGTTTTTT
CDR3 protein: CATSSPPLSTGTTNEKLFF

clone size: NA
V gene: TRBV29-1
J gene: TRBJ1-2
D gene: NA
CDR3 length: 10
CDR3 DNA: TGCAGCGTGCCCATTAATGGCTACACCTTC
CDR3 protein: CSVPINGYTF

clone size: NA
V gene: TRBV4-2
J gene: TRBJ2-7
D gene: TRBD2
CDR3 length: 15
CDR3 DNA: TGTGCCAGCAGCCAAGGGAAGGGAGGGTTTTACGAGCAGTACTTC
CDR3 protein: CASSQGKGGFYEQYF

clone size: NA
V gene: TRBV29-1
J gene: TRBJ2-7
D gene: TRBD1
CDR3 length: 14
CDR3 DNA: TGCAGCGTTGTCTCGGACAGGGGCCCCTACGAGCAGTACTTC
CDR3 protein: CSVVSDRGPYEQYF

clone size: NA
V gene: TRBV11-2
J gene: TRBJ2-1
D gene: NA
CDR3 length: 14
CDR3 DNA: TGTGCCAGCAGCTTAGCAGATAGCGGCAATGAGCAGTTCTTC
CDR3 protein: CASSLADSGNEQFF

clone size: NA
V gene: TRBV18
J gene: TRBJ1-1
D gene: NA
CDR3 length: 14
CDR3 DNA: TGTGCCAGCTCACCAACGATAATGAACACTGAAGCTTTCTTT
CDR3 protein: CASSPTIMNTEAFF

clone size: NA
V gene: TRBV11-3
J gene: TRBJ2-5
D gene: TRBD1
CDR3 length: 15
CDR3 DNA: TGTGCCAGCAGCACCCGGACAGGGGGAGAAGAGACCCAGTACTTC
CDR3 protein: CASSTRTGGEETQYF

clone size: NA
V gene: TRBV19
J gene: TRBJ2-7
D gene: TRBD2
CDR3 length: 16
CDR3 DNA: TGTGCCAGTAGTCCGCTTCCTAGCGGGAGTCTCTACGAGCAGTACTTC
CDR3 protein: CASSPLPSGSLYEQYF

clone size: NA
V gene: TRBV30
J gene: TRBJ1-6
D gene: NA
CDR3 length: 16
CDR3 DNA: TGTGCCTGGAGTCCTGCTGGTAGCTCCTATAATTCACCCCTCCACTTT
CDR3 protein: CAWSPAGSSYNSPLHF

clone size: NA
V gene: TRBV27
J gene: TRBJ2-7
D gene: NA
CDR3 length: 15
CDR3 DNA: TGTGCCAGCAGCCCTAGGAGCAGCATCTCCTACGAGCAGTACTTC
CDR3 protein: CASSPRSSISYEQYF

clone size: NA
V gene: TRBV7-3
J gene: TRBJ1-1
D gene: NA
CDR3 length: 16
CDR3 DNA: TGTGCCAGCAGCTTGGACCGTGAGGGGATGCACACTGAAGCTTTCTTT
CDR3 protein: CASSLDREGMHTEAFF

clone size: once
V gene: TRBV19
J gene: TRBJ2-1
D gene: TRBD2
CDR3 length: 16
CDR3 DNA: TGTGCCAGTAGTAAGAGACTAGCGGGGGGTCTCAATGAGCAGTTCTTC
CDR3 protein: CASSKRLAGGLNEQFF

clone size: NA
V gene: TRBV5-4
J gene: TRBJ2-3
D gene: TRBD1
CDR3 length: 15
CDR3 DNA: TGTGCCAGCAGCCATAACAGGGGTTCCACAGATACGCAGTATTTT
CDR3 protein: CASSHNRGSTDTQYF

clone size: NA
V gene: TRBV18
J gene: TRBJ1-1
D gene: NA
CDR3 length: 14
CDR3 DNA: TGTGCCAGCTCACCTGTCGGGGAGAACACTGAAGCTTTCTTT
CDR3 protein: CASSPVGENTEAFF

clone size: NA
V gene: TRBV9
J gene: TRBJ2-3
D gene: NA
CDR3 length: 16
CDR3 DNA: TGTGCCAGCAGCGTAGATTGGGATCTGAGCACAGATACGCAGTATTTT
CDR3 protein: CASSVDWDLSTDTQYF

clone size: NA
V gene: TRBV7-3
J gene: TRBJ2-2
D gene: TRBD2
CDR3 length: 16
CDR3 DNA: TGTGCCAGCAGCGAAGGACTAGCGGGAGATCCCGGGGAGCTGTTTTTT
CDR3 protein: CASSEGLAGDPGELFF

clone size: NA
V gene: TRBV25-1
J gene: TRBJ1-5
D gene: NA
CDR3 length: 12
CDR3 DNA: TGTGCCAGCAGTGAAGGGCATCAGCCCCAGCATTTT
CDR3 protein: CASSEGHQPQHF

clone size: NA
V gene: TRBV4-3
J gene: TRBJ1-4
D gene: TRBD1
CDR3 length: 16
CDR3 DNA: TGCGCCAGCAGCCCCCGGACAGGAGCAACTAATGAAAAACTGTTTTTT
CDR3 protein: CASSPRTGATNEKLFF

clone size: NA
V gene: TRBV5-4
J gene: TRBJ1-3
D gene: NA
CDR3 length: 15
CDR3 DNA: TGTGCCAGCAGCTCCGGACAGCCCTCTGGAAACACCATATATTTT
CDR3 protein: CASSSGQPSGNTIYF

clone size: NA
V gene: TRBV6-6
J gene: TRBJ2-5
D gene: NA
CDR3 length: 13
CDR3 DNA: TGTGCCATTCAATTGCCTTCCCAAGAGACCCAGTACTTC
CDR3 protein: CAIQLPSQETQYF

clone size: once
V gene: TRBV7-8
J gene: TRBJ1-1
D gene: NA
CDR3 length: 13
CDR3 DNA: TGTGCCAGCAGCTCGCGGGCGAACACTGAAGCTTTCTTT
CDR3 protein: CASSSRANTEAFF

clone size: NA
V gene: TRBV2
J gene: TRBJ2-7
D gene: NA
CDR3 length: 14
CDR3 DNA: TGTGCCAGCAGGCCGGGAAGAAGCTCCTACGAGCAGTACTTC
CDR3 protein: CASRPGRSSYEQYF

clone size: few
V gene: TRBV4-3
J gene: TRBJ1-1
D gene: TRBD1
CDR3 length: 16
CDR3 DNA: TGCGCCAGCAGCCAAGATCCCGGGACAGAACCTCAAGAAGCTTTCTTT
CDR3 protein: CASSQDPGTEPQEAFF

clone size: NA
V gene: TRBV29-1
J gene: TRBJ2-3
D gene: NA
CDR3 length: 13
CDR3 DNA: TGCAGCGTTGTCGGGGTGGGCACAGATACGCAGTATTTT
CDR3 protein: CSVVGVGTDTQYF

clone size: NA
V gene: TRBV4-2
J gene: TRBJ2-2
D gene: NA
CDR3 length: 17
CDR3 DNA: TGTGCCAGCAGCCAAGTGAACGACCCGGCGAACACCGGGGAGCTGTTTTTT
CDR3 protein: CASSQVNDPANTGELFF

clone size: NA
V gene: TRBV5-1
J gene: TRBJ2-1
D gene: TRBD1
CDR3 length: 15
CDR3 DNA: TGCGCCAGCAGCTTGTTACAGGGGGCCCACAATGAGCAGTTCTTC
CDR3 protein: CASSLLQGAHNEQFF

clone size: NA
V gene: TRBV2
J gene: TRBJ2-1
D gene: NA
CDR3 length: 14
CDR3 DNA: TGTGCCAGCATCCGCCGGACCGGGAACAATGAGCAGTTCTTC
CDR3 protein: CASIRRTGNNEQFF

clone size: NA
V gene: TRBV28
J gene: TRBJ1-4
D gene: NA
CDR3 length: 16
CDR3 DNA: TGTGCCAGCAGTTTAAAGTTCCATAGGATGGTTGAAAAACTGTTTTTT
CDR3 protein: CASSLKFHRMVEKLFF

clone size: NA
V gene: TRBV6-1
J gene: TRBJ2-7
D gene: TRBD1
CDR3 length: 12
CDR3 DNA: TGTGCCAGCACTTACACAGGGGACGAGCAGTACTTC
CDR3 protein: CASTYTGDEQYF

clone size: NA
V gene: TRBV5-1
J gene: TRBJ2-7
D gene: TRBD2
CDR3 length: 16
CDR3 DNA: TGCGCCAGCAGCTTGATGCTAGCGGGGGGCGACCGAGAGCAGTACTTC
CDR3 protein: CASSLMLAGGDREQYF

clone size: NA
V gene: TRBV4-1
J gene: TRBJ2-1
D gene: TRBD2
CDR3 length: 18
CDR3 DNA: TGCGCCAGCAGCCAAGGCGGGGGCGGGAGGGCCCCGGACAATGAGCAGTTCTTC
CDR3 protein: CASSQGGGGRAPDNEQFF